Following are 14 T cell receptor beta chains from one sample sequenced in a study of blood T cells in healthy people across ages. PCR was performed a second time for about 6 to 11 cycles using a sample-barcoded 5' primer and a J-beta primer mix. MiXCR was run by TCRdb on the 5' RACE reads, yielding one entry per CDR3 protein. Here the sample spans around 280,000 distinct CDR3 sequences, around 27% being singletons. The sequencing sample was made of blood. The receptor set was obtained from a woman in her 70s in good health.

This rearrangement joins TRBV4-3 to TRBJ2-5; 7 bases match TRBD2. The CDR3 contains 16 residues. The V segment lost 1 base and the J segment 4 bases; nucleotides outside the gene matches: 9. The V gene's germline CDR1 is LGHNA and CDR2 YSLEER. The CDR3 DNA reads TGCGCCAGCAGCCAAGGAAGAGGGGAGGGATCAGAGACCCAGTACTTC. As protein: CASSQGRGEGSETQYF.

This clonotype was seen only a few times. The chain links TRBV12-3 or TRBV12-4 to TRBJ1-2; the D is unclear. V was clipped by 4 bases and J by 2 bases, with 11 bases between them. The length of the CDR3 is 14 residues. The CDR3 DNA is TGTGCCAGCAGTTACGGGGATTCAAACTATGGCTACACCTTC. It specifies CASSYGDSNYGYTF.

The chain uses TRBV29-1 and TRBJ2-7; D is uncertain. From germline, CDR1 is SQVTM and CDR2 ANQGSEA. Trimming stripped 3 bases from V and 4 bases from J, with 16 bases between. The CDR3 sequence is 14 residues long. As DNA, the CDR3 is TGCAGCGTTGATGGGGTGGGCCTTCATTACGAGCAGTACTTC. Translation: CSVDGVGLHYEQYF.

This sequence joins TRBV4-3 and TRBJ2-3, with 7 bases aligning to TRBD2. Losses at the gene ends were 1 base for V and 0 bases for J; bases not matched to a gene: 1. This CDR3 has 15 amino acids. Germline V gene lookup returns CDR1 LGHNA and CDR2 YSLEER. The CDR3 coding sequence is TGCGCCAGCAGCCAAGGGACTAGAAGCACAGATACGCAGTATTTT. Translation gives CASSQGTRSTDTQYF.

There are a few counts of this clonotype. The V and J genes are TRBV4-1 and TRBJ2-5; 8 bases match TRBD2. Per the germline V gene, CDR1 is MGHRA and CDR2 is YSYEKL. The CDR3 spans 16 residues. The V segment lost 4 bases and the J segment 2 bases; nucleotides outside the gene matches: 9. The CDR3 nucleotides read TGCGCCAGCAGCCGAAGTGGAGCGGGAGTACAAGAGACCCAGTACTTC. Translation: CASSRSGAGVQETQYF.

The V gene is TRBV5-1, the J gene TRBJ1-2; 9 bases map to TRBD1. Trimming took 4 bases from V and 1 from J; bases not matched to a gene: 2. CDR3 length equals 14 residues. Germline V gene data show CDR1 as SGHRS and CDR2 as YFSETQ. The CDR3 sequence: CASSRTGDNYGYTF. For the CDR3, the DNA is TGCGCCAGCAGCCGGACAGGGGATAACTATGGCTACACCTTC.

The chain recombines TRBV25-1 with TRBJ2-1; 9 nucleotides match TRBD2. Germline lookup yields CDR1 MGHDK and CDR2 SYGVNS. The CDR3 runs to 15 residues. The ends lost 2 bases at V and 7 bases at J; junction bases unmatched: 6. This CDR3 reads CASSEGGRADNEQFF. The CDR3 region has the DNA TGTGCCAGCAGTGAAGGCGGGAGGGCCGATAATGAGCAGTTCTTC.

This clonotype was counted a few times. This chain joins TRBV28 and TRBJ1-5; tentatively, D is TRBD1 (6 bases). The CDR3 runs 17 residues. V gave up 5 bases and J gave up 0 bases, with 17 bases separating them. The germline CDR1 and CDR2 sequences are MDHEN and SYDVKM. The DNA for the CDR3 is TGTGCCAGCAGTGTCCCCAAACAGGGATATAGCAATCAGCCCCAGCATTTT. It is translated as CASSVPKQGYSNQPQHF.

This clonotype has ten or more counts. This chain joins TRBV7-8 and TRBJ1-2; 12 nucleotides agree with TRBD1. CDR1 and CDR2 (germline): SGHVS, FQNEAQ. The CDR3 extends over 17 amino acids. V dropped 1 base and J dropped 6; count of bases not matched to a gene: 9. The CDR3 spells CASSLVRFGTGGHGYTF. In DNA, the CDR3 is TGTGCCAGCAGCTTAGTGCGTTTCGGGACAGGGGGCCATGGCTACACCTTC.

The chain uses TRBV20-1 and TRBJ1-1, with 8 positions matching TRBD1. The length of the CDR3 is 12 residues. From germline, CDR1 is DFQATT and CDR2 SNEGSKA (reference sequence). The J segment lost 4 bases and the V segment lost 6 bases, leaving 4 bases of the junction unmatched. This CDR3 reads CSAWDRSTEAFF. In DNA, the CDR3 is TGCAGTGCCTGGGACAGGAGCACTGAAGCTTTCTTT.

This rearrangement joins TRBV2 to TRBJ2-5, with D unresolved. The end of the DNA aligns better with TRBJ2-1, so the J call may be wrong. CDR1 is SNHLY, CDR2 FYNNEI, per germline. This CDR3 is 13 amino acids long. CDR3 sequence: CASRDGPNNEQFF. The CDR3 bases are TGTGCCAGCAGGGACGGCCCTAACAATGAGCAGTTCTTC.

V and J are TRBV2 and TRBJ2-5; tentative D call: TRBD2 (5 bases). The end of the DNA fits TRBJ2-1 better, so the J call may be wrong. The CDR3 runs to 14 residues. Germline CDR1 SNHLY, CDR2 FYNNEI. CDR3 loop: CANYPASPTNEQFF. In DNA form, the CDR3 reads TGTGCCAACTACCCGGCTAGCCCCACTAATGAGCAGTTCTTC.

The chain is built from TRBV2 and TRBJ2-3; 9 bases align to TRBD2. This CDR3 contains 15 residues. The germline V gene encodes CDR1 SNHLY and CDR2 FYNNEI. V lost 4 bases, J lost 1 base, and 3 bases stayed unmatched. CDR3 bases: TGTGCCAGCAGTGTTTTAGCGGGGGGCACAGATACGCAGTATTTT. Translation gives CASSVLAGGTDTQYF.

This clonotype has just a few counts. This chain's CDR3 is CASSLDYSGTEQYF. In DNA, the CDR3 is TGCGCCAGCAGCTTGGATTACTCGGGGACCGAGCAGTACTTC. The rearrangement uses TRBV5-1 and TRBJ2-5, with D tentatively TRBD1 or TRBD2 (5 bases each). Judging by the DNA end, TRBJ2-7 fits better; the J call may be wrong. Per the germline V gene, CDR1 is SGHRS and CDR2 is YFSETQ. This CDR3 has 14 amino acids.